The present T cell receptor beta chain was sequenced within a study of T cell responses to AZD1222 COVID-19 vaccine. General study results and limits: Reports indicate that nearly half of spike-specific TCRs are directed at unmutated variant regions. Spike-specific TCR depth and breadth grew after two AZD1222 doses.

This CDR3 spans 14 amino acids. V was cut by 6 bases and J by 7 bases, with 18 bases left in between. From germline, CDR1 is KGHSH and CDR2 LQKENI. In the case of this clone: Its specificity is unknown.

Generated by immunoSEQ multiplex PCR, the TCRdb table keeps only in-frame clones and is missing some. The sample lists some 150,000 clones, around 94% occurring once. The TCR sequence derives from an adult in good health. V is TRBV18 and J is TRBJ1-2; tentatively, D is TRBD1 (6 bases). Here the sequenced sample was peripheral blood, taken on day 0 of AZD1222 vaccination. The CDR3 nucleotides read TGTGCCAGCTCCCCGGGCAGGGGAGAGGGTGGCTACACCTTC. Protein: CASSPGRGEGGYTF.